Listed below are T cell receptor beta chains from one sample, sequenced in a study of shared clonotypes between healthy human individuals. Method: immunoSEQ multiplex PCR; TCRdb's copy keeps in-frame clones and lacks some. The repertoire holds about 600,000 clones, with about 97% as singletons. The sequenced sample was naive CD4+ T cells sorted from blood. These receptors all come from a woman in her 30s in good health. The CDR3 runs from the conserved cysteine through the conserved F or W. The D gene is left open where the match is weak. Only some rows state a clone size, as once, few, many or a class for expanded clones.

v_call: TRBV28; clone_size: once; d_call: -; j_call: TRBJ2-5; cdr3_aa: CASSFRSGSYQETQYF; cdr3_nt: TGTGCCAGCAGTTTTCGGAGCGGGTCGTACCAAGAGACCCAGTACTTC
v_call: TRBV28; clone_size: -; d_call: -; j_call: TRBJ2-3; cdr3_aa: CASSQRGGVDTQYF; cdr3_nt: TGTGCCAGCAGTCAGAGGGGTGGTGTGGATACGCAGTATTTT
v_call: TRBV19; clone_size: -; d_call: TRBD2; j_call: TRBJ2-1; cdr3_aa: CASSSEASGNSEQFF; cdr3_nt: TGTGCCAGTAGTTCCGAGGCTAGCGGGAACTCTGAGCAGTTCTTC
v_call: TRBV5-1; clone_size: -; d_call: TRBD1; j_call: TRBJ2-2; cdr3_aa: CASSLSPGTGGPGELFF; cdr3_nt: TGCGCCAGCAGCTTAAGTCCCGGGACAGGGGGCCCCGGGGAGCTGTTTTTT
v_call: TRBV18; clone_size: -; d_call: TRBD2; j_call: TRBJ2-1; cdr3_aa: CASSYTSENYNEQFF; cdr3_nt: TGTGCCAGCTCCTACACTAGCGAGAACTACAATGAGCAGTTCTTC
v_call: TRBV27; clone_size: -; d_call: TRBD1; j_call: TRBJ2-2; cdr3_aa: CASSEFHRGPNTGELFF; cdr3_nt: TGTGCCAGCAGTGAGTTCCACAGGGGTCCTAACACCGGGGAGCTGTTTTTT
v_call: TRBV4-1; clone_size: once; d_call: -; j_call: TRBJ2-3; cdr3_aa: CASSRSGGGYTDTQYF; cdr3_nt: TGCGCCAGCAGCCGTTCTGGCGGGGGCTACACAGATACGCAGTATTTT
v_call: TRBV29-1; clone_size: -; d_call: -; j_call: TRBJ1-1; cdr3_aa: CSFYNGLGTEAFF; cdr3_nt: TGCAGCTTTTACAACGGGTTGGGGACTGAAGCTTTCTTT
v_call: TRBV5-8; clone_size: -; d_call: TRBD2; j_call: TRBJ2-5; cdr3_aa: CASSLPSGSLETQYF; cdr3_nt: TGTGCCAGCAGCTTGCCTAGCGGGAGTTTGGAGACCCAGTACTTC
v_call: TRBV7-8; clone_size: -; d_call: TRBD2; j_call: TRBJ2-3; cdr3_aa: CASSQSGATDTQYF; cdr3_nt: TGTGCCAGCAGCCAAAGCGGGGCTACAGATACGCAGTATTTT
v_call: TRBV5-1; clone_size: -; d_call: -; j_call: TRBJ2-7; cdr3_aa: CASSLRTDLSSYEQYF; cdr3_nt: TGCGCCAGCAGCTTAAGGACAGACCTGAGCTCCTACGAGCAGTACTTC
v_call: TRBV27; clone_size: -; d_call: -; j_call: TRBJ1-1; cdr3_aa: CASRYTTGNTEAFF; cdr3_nt: TGTGCCAGCAGATATACGACAGGGAACACTGAAGCTTTCTTT
v_call: TRBV6-5; clone_size: -; d_call: -; j_call: TRBJ2-1; cdr3_aa: CASRYRLGSNEQFF; cdr3_nt: TGTGCCAGCCGCTACAGACTAGGGAGTAATGAGCAGTTCTTC
v_call: TRBV28; clone_size: once; d_call: -; j_call: TRBJ1-5; cdr3_aa: CASRVSNQPQHF; cdr3_nt: TGTGCCAGCCGGGTGAGCAATCAGCCCCAGCATTTT
v_call: TRBV9; clone_size: once; d_call: TRBD2; j_call: TRBJ2-5; cdr3_aa: CASSFSGTSHMEETQYF; cdr3_nt: TGTGCCAGCAGCTTCTCCGGGACTAGTCACATGGAAGAGACCCAGTACTTC
v_call: TRBV10-3; clone_size: -; d_call: TRBD1; j_call: TRBJ1-5; cdr3_aa: CAIRGQGGQPQHF; cdr3_nt: TGTGCCATCAGAGGACAGGGCGGTCAGCCCCAGCATTTT
v_call: TRBV10-2; clone_size: -; d_call: -; j_call: TRBJ2-6; cdr3_aa: CASSDRTGVSGANVLTF; cdr3_nt: TGCGCCAGCAGTGATAGGACTGGGGTATCCGGGGCCAACGTCCTGACTTTC
v_call: TRBV6-1; clone_size: -; d_call: -; j_call: TRBJ2-6; cdr3_aa: CASALSGANVLTF; cdr3_nt: TGTGCCAGCGCCCTCAGTGGGGCCAACGTCCTGACTTTC
v_call: TRBV19; clone_size: -; d_call: -; j_call: TRBJ1-4; cdr3_aa: CASSSVWDIEKLFF; cdr3_nt: TGTGCCAGTTCTTCAGTATGGGACATCGAAAAACTGTTTTTT
v_call: TRBV5-4; clone_size: once; d_call: -; j_call: TRBJ2-7; cdr3_aa: CASSLRESFREQYF; cdr3_nt: TGTGCCAGCAGCTTGAGGGAGTCATTTCGCGAGCAGTACTTC
v_call: TRBV12-2; clone_size: -; d_call: -; j_call: TRBJ1-1; cdr3_aa: CASRSRTEVSGTEAFF; cdr3_nt: TGTGCAAGTCGCTCCCGGACCGAAGTATCGGGCACTGAAGCTTTCTTT
v_call: TRBV2; clone_size: -; d_call: TRBD1; j_call: TRBJ1-5; cdr3_aa: CASIRDREDQPQHF; cdr3_nt: TGTGCCAGCATAAGGGACAGGGAGGATCAGCCCCAGCATTTT
v_call: TRBV19; clone_size: -; d_call: -; j_call: TRBJ1-4; cdr3_aa: CASSIGARGNEKLFF; cdr3_nt: TGTGCCAGTAGTATAGGAGCCAGAGGAAATGAAAAACTGTTTTTT
v_call: TRBV2; clone_size: -; d_call: -; j_call: TRBJ2-1; cdr3_aa: CASSERGRRQAYNEQFF; cdr3_nt: TGTGCCAGCAGTGAAAGGGGGAGGAGACAGGCCTACAATGAGCAGTTCTTC
v_call: TRBV27; clone_size: -; d_call: TRBD1; j_call: TRBJ1-3; cdr3_aa: CASSPHPGQVSGNTIYF; cdr3_nt: TGTGCCAGCAGTCCCCATCCGGGACAGGTCTCTGGAAACACCATATATTTT
v_call: TRBV7-9; clone_size: -; d_call: TRBD1; j_call: TRBJ1-1; cdr3_aa: CASSLTGDTEAFF; cdr3_nt: TGTGCCAGCAGCCTGACAGGGGACACTGAAGCTTTCTTT
v_call: TRBV6-5; clone_size: once; d_call: TRBD1; j_call: TRBJ1-6; cdr3_aa: CASSYSAGGSNSPLHF; cdr3_nt: TGTGCCAGCAGTTACTCAGCAGGGGGTAGTAATTCACCCCTCCACTTT
v_call: TRBV4-1; clone_size: -; d_call: TRBD2; j_call: TRBJ2-7; cdr3_aa: CASSQDTSGDYEQYF; cdr3_nt: TGCGCCAGCAGCCAAGATACTAGCGGGGACTACGAGCAGTACTTC
v_call: TRBV19; clone_size: -; d_call: TRBD2; j_call: TRBJ2-1; cdr3_aa: CASSIFALAGVGSYEQFF; cdr3_nt: TGTGCCAGTAGTATATTCGCGCTAGCGGGAGTCGGGAGCTATGAGCAGTTCTTC
v_call: TRBV5-4; clone_size: -; d_call: -; j_call: TRBJ2-7; cdr3_aa: CASSLDSRTYEQYF; cdr3_nt: TGTGCCAGCAGCTTGGATAGTCGTACCTACGAGCAGTACTTC
v_call: TRBV7-6; clone_size: -; d_call: TRBD2; j_call: TRBJ2-3; cdr3_aa: CASSNGLAKTDTQYF; cdr3_nt: TGTGCCAGCAGCAACGGACTAGCGAAAACAGATACGCAGTATTTT
v_call: TRBV6-1; clone_size: -; d_call: TRBD2; j_call: TRBJ2-2; cdr3_aa: CASSGPRGSGRGELFF; cdr3_nt: TGTGCCAGCAGTGGGCCAAGGGGGAGCGGGAGGGGGGAGCTGTTTTTT
v_call: TRBV7-2; clone_size: -; d_call: TRBD2; j_call: TRBJ2-1; cdr3_aa: CASSPGTSGRSYNEQFF; cdr3_nt: TGTGCCAGCAGCCCCGGGACTAGCGGGAGGAGTTACAATGAGCAGTTCTTC
v_call: TRBV6-5; clone_size: -; d_call: -; j_call: TRBJ2-2; cdr3_aa: CASILTEGAGELFF; cdr3_nt: TGTGCCAGCATCCTGACAGAAGGGGCCGGGGAGCTGTTTTTT
v_call: TRBV18; clone_size: -; d_call: TRBD1; j_call: TRBJ1-2; cdr3_aa: CASSSDRGEDYGYTF; cdr3_nt: TGTGCCAGCTCATCAGACAGGGGAGAGGACTATGGCTACACCTTC
v_call: TRBV7-9; clone_size: -; d_call: TRBD2; j_call: TRBJ2-1; cdr3_aa: CASSLARGSSYNEQFF; cdr3_nt: TGTGCCAGCAGCTTAGCCCGCGGGAGCTCCTACAATGAGCAGTTCTTC
v_call: TRBV5-4; clone_size: -; d_call: TRBD2; j_call: TRBJ2-3; cdr3_aa: CASSLEPGGMNTQYF; cdr3_nt: TGTGCCAGCAGCTTAGAACCGGGAGGGATGAATACGCAGTATTTT
v_call: TRBV6-5; clone_size: -; d_call: -; j_call: TRBJ2-3; cdr3_aa: CASSYLGDTDTQYF; cdr3_nt: TGTGCCAGCAGTTACTTGGGGGACACAGATACGCAGTATTTT
v_call: TRBV9; clone_size: -; d_call: -; j_call: TRBJ1-1; cdr3_aa: CASSVVHPGNTEAFF; cdr3_nt: TGTGCCAGCAGCGTAGTGCACCCAGGGAACACTGAAGCTTTCTTT
v_call: TRBV19; clone_size: -; d_call: TRBD1; j_call: TRBJ1-1; cdr3_aa: CASSDRGQGLWKAFF; cdr3_nt: TGTGCCAGTAGCGACAGAGGACAGGGGTTATGGAAAGCTTTCTTT